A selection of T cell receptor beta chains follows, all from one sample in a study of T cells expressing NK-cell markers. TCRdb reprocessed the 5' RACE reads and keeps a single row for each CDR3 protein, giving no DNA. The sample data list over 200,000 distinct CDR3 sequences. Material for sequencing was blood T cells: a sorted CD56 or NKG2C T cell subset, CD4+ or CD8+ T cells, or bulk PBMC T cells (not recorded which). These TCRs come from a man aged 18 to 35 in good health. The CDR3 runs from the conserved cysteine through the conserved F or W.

CSADTGTGGLATDTQYF,TRBJ2-3,TRBV20-1
CASSDRDQPQHF,TRBJ1-5,TRBV6-5
CASSWGDRSNEQFF,TRBJ2-1,TRBV5-1
CASSPDRAIHGYTF,TRBJ1-2,TRBV12-3/TRBV12-4
CASSHLQRMNTEAFF,TRBJ1-1,TRBV4-2
CSATGLAGGAGELFF,TRBJ2-2,TRBV20-1
CASSYPTSGTSYNEQFF,TRBJ2-1,TRBV6-2/TRBV6-3
CAIDGQGTYEQYF,TRBJ2-7,TRBV10-3
CASRAGQGFSDTQYF,TRBJ2-3,TRBV7-9
CASSPSDRGNEQFF,TRBJ2-1,TRBV12-3/TRBV12-4
CSARGTAGTDTQYF,TRBJ2-3,TRBV20-1
CASSLVSQTDYEQYF,TRBJ2-7,TRBV7-2